This T cell receptor (beta chain) was identified in a study of cytomegalovirus exposure and HLA in healthy donors. The wider study: It was reported in a later analysis that the same platform had been used for the 120 validation repertoires as for the 666 first-cohort repertoires.

Assay used: immunoSEQ multiplex PCR; TCRdb lists only in-frame clones, some missing. The sample consists of tens of thousands of clones, approximately 88% of them appearing once. As for this clone: Its matching antigen is unknown.

CDR1 is LGHNT, CDR2 FRNRAP, per germline. With V trimmed by 5 bases and J by 5 bases, 12 bases remained unmatched. The CDR3 runs to 16 residues. Broader study findings: In a later analysis, first-cohort TCR clusters were found to tend to co-occur in the approximately 110 validation repertoires. Published work reported that the classifier diagnosed cytomegalovirus status with high specificity and sensitivity.

The sequencing sample was made of PBMCs. The TCR comes from a woman under 30 in good health and CMV-seropositive. This chain connects TRBV12-5 to TRBJ2-5; 9 bases are a match to TRBD2. The chain's CDR3 is CASGPSSGGGFETQYF. CDR3 bases: TGTGCTAGTGGTCCGAGTAGCGGGGGTGGTTTTGAGACCCAGTACTTC.